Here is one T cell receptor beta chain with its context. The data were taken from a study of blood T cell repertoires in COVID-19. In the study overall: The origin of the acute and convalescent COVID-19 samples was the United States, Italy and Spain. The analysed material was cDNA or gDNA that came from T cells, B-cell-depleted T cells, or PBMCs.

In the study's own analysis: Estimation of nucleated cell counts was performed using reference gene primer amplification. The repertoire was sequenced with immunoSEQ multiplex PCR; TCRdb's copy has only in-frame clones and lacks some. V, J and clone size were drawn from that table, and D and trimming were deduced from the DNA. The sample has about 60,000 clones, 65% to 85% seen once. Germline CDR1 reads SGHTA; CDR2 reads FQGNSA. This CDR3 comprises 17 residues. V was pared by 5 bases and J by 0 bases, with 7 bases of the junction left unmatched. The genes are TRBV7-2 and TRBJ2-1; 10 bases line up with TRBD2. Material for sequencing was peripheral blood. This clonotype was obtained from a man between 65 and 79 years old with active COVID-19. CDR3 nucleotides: TGTGCCAGCAGCATGACTAGCGGGCAGCGCTCCTACAATGAGCAGTTCTTC. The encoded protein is CASSMTSGQRSYNEQFF.